The 14 T cell receptor beta chains in this list originate from one sample, sequenced in a study of T cells in Graves' hyperthyroidism and ophthalmopathy. RNA transcripts provided the source from which TCR beta CDR3 regions were amplified. The primer set for the first-round RT-PCR of the TCR CDR3 was HTBI. TCRdb redid the calling of the multiplex PCR reads with MiXCR, one entry per CDR3 protein. The sample consists of a few hundred thousand distinct CDR3 sequences, around a fifth of them appearing once. The sequenced material came from blood. The origin of the receptors is a woman in her 50s with Graves' hyperthyroidism.

This clonotype was seen ten or more times. J is TRBJ2-2 and V is TRBV27, with TRBD2 as a possible D gene (5 bases). This CDR3 has 16 amino acids. With 3 bases removed from V and 3 bases from J, the gap between germline ends came to 14 bases. Looked up from germline, CDR1 is MNHEY and CDR2 is SMNVEV (reference sequence). As DNA, the CDR3 is TGTGCCAGCAGTTTTCGAGGGATTAGGGACACCGGGGAGCTGTTTTTT. Translating it yields CASSFRGIRDTGELFF.

The sample holds many counts of this clonotype. The genes are TRBV3-1 and TRBJ1-5; a possible D gene is TRBD1 (5 bases). Trimming shortened V by 2 bases and J by 9 bases, and 20 bases separated the two germline ends. Germline V CDR1 and CDR2: LGHDT, YNNKEL (reference sequence). This CDR3 spans 16 amino acids. In DNA, the CDR3 is TGTGCCAGCAGCCAAAACCCCCCAGGGACCCAAGGGCCCCAGCATTTT. Translated: CASSQNPPGTQGPQHF.

This clonotype was picked up many times. The chain employs TRBV6-1 and TRBJ2-7, with TRBD1 matching 7 bases. This CDR3 has 19 amino acids. The J segment lost 1 base and the V segment lost 5 bases, leaving 20 bases of the junction unmatched. Germline V CDR1 and CDR2: MNHNS, SASEGT. In DNA form, the CDR3 reads TGTGCCAGCAGTATACGCTGGCCTTTTAAGACAGGGACATCCTACGAGCAGTACTTC. This gives the protein CASSIRWPFKTGTSYEQYF.

This clonotype was counted ten times or more. The chain recombines TRBV30 with TRBJ1-5; 9 bases are shared with TRBD1. CDR3 length: 13 amino acids. Germline V lookup: CDR1 GTSNPN, CDR2 SVGIG (reference sequence). With 3 bases clipped from V and 5 bases from J, the junction kept 2 bases outside the gene matches. In DNA form, the CDR3 reads TGTGCCTGGAGCCGACAGGGGGATCAGCCCCAGCATTTT. It specifies CAWSRQGDQPQHF.

At least ten counts were recorded for this clonotype. This chain connects TRBV7-9 to TRBJ2-1; 8 bases align to TRBD2. Germline CDR1 reads SEHNR; CDR2 reads FQNEAQ (reference sequence). The CDR3 has 14 residues. Trimming took 5 bases from V and 8 from J; bases not matched to a gene: 8. The CDR3 nucleotides read TGTGCCAGCAGCCCATGGCGGGAGGAGGATGAGCAGTTCTTC. Its translation: CASSPWREEDEQFF.

The chain carries TRBV20-1 and TRBJ2-7; maybe TRBD2 (6 bases). The V gene's germline CDR1 is DFQATT and CDR2 SNEGSKA (reference sequence). CDR3 length: 14 amino acids. V was trimmed by 6 bases and J by 1 base, leaving 16 bases between them. Here the CDR3 DNA reads TGCAGTGCAGCGACTAGTCAGGAATCCTACGAGCAGTACTTC. Translated: CSAATSQESYEQYF.

This clonotype has a count of ten or more. The CDR3 loop is CASSWRPGTGELFF. DNA for the CDR3: TGTGCCAGCAGCTGGAGACCCGGCACCGGGGAGCTGTTTTTT. The chain is built from TRBV27 and TRBJ2-2; D unclear. CDR1 is MNHEY and CDR2 is SMNVEV in the germline V gene (reference sequence). This CDR3 spans 14 amino acids. Trimming cost V 6 bases and J 4 bases, with 12 bases left between them.

This clonotype was observed at least ten times. J is TRBJ1-4 and V is TRBV28; a weak D match, TRBD1 (6 bases). V lost 5 bases and J lost 0, with 13 bases in between. Germline V gene lookup returns CDR1 MDHEN and CDR2 SYDVKM. The CDR3 consists of 16 residues. The CDR3: CASSRGTLTTNEKLFF. CDR3 bases: TGTGCCAGCAGTAGGGGGACACTCACAACTAATGAAAAACTGTTTTTT.

The V and J genes are TRBV19 and TRBJ1-5, with TRBD1 as a possible D gene (5 bases). Between the trimmed V and J ends, which lost 0 bases and 1 base, there was a span of 13 bases. This CDR3 has 17 amino acids. Germline-derived CDR1 and CDR2 are LNHDA and SQIVND (reference sequence). CDR3 nucleotide sequence: TGTGCCAGTAGTATAGAGACTTGGGGACGAAGCAATCAGCCCCAGCATTTT. This translates into CASSIETWGRSNQPQHF.

There are many counts of this clonotype. J is TRBJ2-7 and V is TRBV28; D ambiguous. In germline, CDR1 is MDHEN, CDR2 SYDVKM. The CDR3 is 12 residues long. The V end was cut by 6 bases, the J end by 2 bases, with 8 bases between. CDR3 bases: TGTGCCAGCAGCTCCGTCCCCTACGAGCAGTACTTC. It specifies CASSSVPYEQYF.

This clonotype was found a few times. The chain uses TRBV24-1 and TRBJ2-6; D gene uncertain. CDR3 size: 16 residues. Germline V gene lookup returns CDR1 KGHDR and CDR2 SFDVKD. Trimming took 1 base from V and 0 from J, leaving 6 bases between them. CDR3 coding DNA: TGTGCCACCAGTGATTTTTCGGGCTCTGGGGCCAACGTCCTGACTTTC. Translation: CATSDFSGSGANVLTF.

The V call is TRBV20-1, the J call TRBJ2-7; D is unresolved. V was pared by 3 bases and J by 1 base, with 13 bases between. The CDR3 is 14 residues long. CDR1 is DFQATT, CDR2 SNEGSKA, per germline (reference sequence). The CDR3 here is CSARSTGQSYEQYF. DNA of the CDR3: TGCAGTGCTAGGTCTACGGGTCAATCCTACGAGCAGTACTTC.

This clonotype has a count of ten or more. The chain combines TRBV18 with TRBJ2-1; D perhaps matches TRBD1 (6 bases). Trimming removed 1 base from V and 0 bases from J, with 7 bases in between. The germline V gene encodes CDR1 KGHSH and CDR2 LQKENI. The CDR3 has 15 amino acids. The CDR3, as DNA: TGTGCCAGCTCACCACAGGACAGCTCCTACAATGAGCAGTTCTTC. Encoded protein: CASSPQDSSYNEQFF.

This clonotype appeared many times. V gene TRBV9 combines with J gene TRBJ2-1, with 11 bases matching TRBD2. This CDR3 has 19 residues. Germline CDR1 is SGDLS and CDR2 is YYNGEE. J lost 0 bases, V lost 0 bases, and 8 bases had no gene match. CDR3 region: CASSVGRGTSGSSYNEQFF. The CDR3 coding sequence is TGTGCCAGCAGCGTAGGAAGGGGGACTAGCGGAAGCTCCTACAATGAGCAGTTCTTC.